The 8 T cell receptor beta chains given below trace back to one sample, sequenced in a study of CD8+CD57+ T cells in acquired aplastic anemia (dated by TCRdb to about 2018). The run used an Illumina HiSeq 2000. Genomic DNA was used as template for profiling of TCR beta VDJ combinations and CDR3 sequences. The public reads were quality trimmed at Q25 with fastp and then assembled into clones with MiXCR by TCRdb, keeping productive beta chains. Entries that share a CDR3 protein sequence are merged under the most common genes and DNA. This sample has approximately 200,000 distinct CDR3 sequences in its table, and 50% to 75% of those were observed once. The biggest ten clones account for 35% to 55% of the sample. Material: sorted CD4+, CD8+, or CD8+CD57+ T cells (not recorded which) from PBMCs. Receptors originate from a human donor with severe aplastic anemia or a healthy control (not recorded which).

This clonotype showed up just a few times. The rearrangement joins TRBV7-2 to TRBJ2-2; D may be TRBD2 (5 bases). Germline V gene sequence: CDR1 SGHTA, CDR2 FQGNSA. The CDR3 length is 15 residues. Deletions cut 2 bases from V and 2 bases from J, with 9 bases between. The CDR3 DNA sequence: TGTGCCAGCAGCTTAAACCCGGGAAACACCGGGGAGCTGTTTTTT. Protein: CASSLNPGNTGELFF.

This clonotype was picked up a small number of times. V usage is TRBV7-9 and J usage is TRBJ2-7; TRBD2 matches at 13 bases. CDR3 length equals 16 residues. After removal of 4 bases from V and 6 bases from J, the junction contained 9 bases not matched to a gene. The germline CDR1 and CDR2 sequences are SEHNR and FQNEAQ (reference sequence). The CDR3 sequence: CASSSGLAGDRREQYF. In DNA form, the CDR3 reads TGTGCCAGCAGCTCAGGACTAGCGGGAGACCGACGCGAGCAGTACTTC.

A note on this clonotype: Sequence at one end of the junction differs from germline and may be a read error. This sequence joins TRBV19 and TRBJ1-2, with D tentatively TRBD1 (5 bases). The CDR3 extends over 12 amino acids. The germline gives CDR1 LNHDA, CDR2 SQIVND (reference sequence). The CDR3: CASSIGGSGCTF. The CDR3 nucleotides are TGTGCCAGTAGTATAGGGGGCAGTGGCTGCACCTTC.

The CDR3, as DNA: TGTGCCAGCAGTCCCCAGGGGACAGCTTTATCACCCCTCCACTTT. Translating it yields CASSPQGTALSPLHF. The genes are TRBV12-3 or TRBV12-4 and TRBJ1-6; 7 bases fit TRBD1. The J segment lost 10 bases and the V segment lost 5 bases, leaving 11 bases of the junction unmatched. The CDR3 length is 15 residues.

This clonotype occurred a few times. The rearrangement uses TRBV5-5 and TRBJ1-1; D is perhaps TRBD1 (5 bases). The CDR3 length is 16 residues. Germline loops: CDR1 SGHKS, CDR2 YYEKEE (reference sequence). V lost 1 base to trimming and J lost 0 bases, with 13 bases between them. CDR3 in amino acids: CASSLRQGEMNTEAFF. For the CDR3, the DNA is TGTGCCAGCAGCTTGAGGCAGGGCGAGATGAACACTGAAGCTTTCTTT. Filled out from reference TRBV5-5 and TRBJ1-1, the complete variable domain reads DAGVTQSPTHLIKTRGQQVTLRCSPISGHKSVSWYQQVLGQGPQFIFQYYEKEERGRGNFPDRFSARQFPNYSSELNVNALLLGDSALYLCASSLRQGEMNTEAFFGQGTRLTVV.

The gene calls are TRBV30 and TRBJ1-5; D is ambiguous. V was trimmed by 2 bases and J by 8 bases, leaving 13 bases between them. This CDR3 is 13 amino acids long. The germline CDR1 and CDR2 sequences are GTSNPN and SVGIG (reference sequence). CDR3 DNA sequence: TGTGCCTGGAGTTCCCACCTTTACGAGCCCCAGCATTTT. Its protein is CAWSSHLYEPQHF. Filled out from reference TRBV30 and TRBJ1-5, the complete variable domain reads SQTIHQWPATLVQPVGSPLSLECTVEGTSNPNLYWYRQAAGRGLQLLFYSVGIGQISSEVPQNLSASRPQDRQFILSSKKLLLSDSGFYLCAWSSHLYEPQHFGDGTRLSIL.

V and J are TRBV4-2 and TRBJ1-2; no clear D gene. This CDR3 is 14 amino acids long. Trimming left V 1 base short and J 9 bases short, with 15 bases between. The V gene's germline CDR1 is LGHNA and CDR2 YNFKEQ. This CDR3 reads CASSQGSILHSYTF. CDR3 DNA sequence: TGTGCCAGCAGCCAAGGTAGCATCTTACATAGCTACACCTTC.

This clonotype was observed a few times. V usage is TRBV24-1 and J usage is TRBJ1-2, with TRBD1 as a possible D gene (5 bases). The CDR3 runs to 17 residues. Germline V lookup: CDR1 KGHDR, CDR2 SFDVKD. V lost 5 bases to trimming and J lost 5 bases, with 23 bases between them. DNA for the CDR3: TGTGCCACCAGTGCGAACCAACAGCAGGGATCAATTTATGGCTACACCTTC. It yields the protein CATSANQQQGSIYGYTF.